Below, 20 T cell receptor beta chains from the same sample are listed, as sequenced in a study of graft-versus-host responses after intestinal transplantation. TCRdb's copy holds only in-frame clones and misses some; the assay was immunoSEQ multiplex PCR. The top ten clones hold more than 1.4% of a sample with around 92,000 clones, about 82% of them seen once. This specimen was PBMCs, taken 255 days after intestinal transplant. The receptors were gathered from a human patient who received an intestinal transplant, so some T cells may come from the graft donor.

The V gene is TRBV5-4, the J gene TRBJ2-2, with unresolved D. Germline-derived CDR1 and CDR2 are SGHNT and YYREEE (reference sequence). The CDR3 extends over 15 amino acids. V shed 0 bases and J shed 6 bases, with 12 bases lying between them. In DNA form, the CDR3 reads TGTGCCAGCAGCTTGGTGCTGGGTTCCTCCGGGGAGCTGTTTTTT. This sequence encodes CASSLVLGSSGELFF.

The J gene is TRBJ1-2, the V gene TRBV5-1, with D possibly TRBD1 on 5 matching bases. V was cut by 1 base and J by 1 base, with 8 bases left in between. The CDR3 sequence is 14 residues long. Germline lookup yields CDR1 SGHRS and CDR2 YFSETQ. This CDR3 reads CASSLSGLNYGYTF. The CDR3 DNA reads TGCGCCAGCAGCTTGTCGGGACTTAACTATGGCTACACCTTC.

The rearrangement joins TRBV28 to TRBJ2-7, with TRBD2 identical over 7 bases. V shed 0 bases, J shed 9 bases, and the junction held 14 bases outside the gene matches. Germline loops: CDR1 MDHEN, CDR2 SYDVKM. This CDR3 spans 16 amino acids. This CDR3 reads CASSLWGGTPSVGQYF. The CDR3 coding sequence is TGTGCCAGCAGTTTATGGGGAGGGACTCCAAGCGTGGGGCAGTACTTC.

The chain carries TRBV7-6 and TRBJ2-7; the match to TRBD1 covers 9 bases. The germline gives CDR1 SGHVS, CDR2 FNYEAQ. The CDR3 is made up of 13 amino acids. V was pared by 3 bases and J by 3 bases, with 0 bases of the junction left unmatched. In nucleotides, the CDR3 is TGTGCCAGCAGCTTGACAGGGGGCTACGAGCAGTACGTC. Translated, it gives CASSLTGGYEQYV.

The chain links TRBV2 to TRBJ1-1; D is undetermined. Germline V lookup: CDR1 SNHLY, CDR2 FYNNEI. The CDR3 spans 11 residues. V was shortened by 8 bases and J by 5 bases, with 9 bases between the two germline ends. CDR3 nucleotides: TGTGCCAGCGTCCAGAGTACTGAAGCTTTCTTT. It encodes CASVQSTEAFF.

This clone has a single count. V and J are TRBV18 and TRBJ1-6, with 9 positions matching TRBD1. Germline CDR1 KGHSH, CDR2 LQKENI. The V segment lost 0 bases and the J segment 9 bases; nucleotides outside the gene matches: 9. The CDR3 consists of 17 residues. The CDR3 here is CASSPPLGTGSGSPLHF. CDR3 DNA: TGTGCCAGCTCACCACCCCTTGGGACAGGGTCAGGTTCACCCCTCCACTTT.

The chain uses TRBV18 and TRBJ1-5, with TRBD1 identical over 8 bases. The CDR3 is made up of 14 amino acids. In germline, CDR1 is KGHSH, CDR2 LQKENI. V lost 4 bases to trimming and J lost 7 bases; unmatched junction nucleotides: 6. CDR3 DNA sequence: TGTGCCAGCTCACTTCGGACAGGGAGCCAGCCCCAGCATTTT. This sequence encodes CASSLRTGSQPQHF.

The chain uses TRBV9 and TRBJ2-5; D not resolved. The CDR3 length is 14 residues. The V gene lost 1 base and the J gene lost 1 base, with 8 bases spanning the gap. The germline gives CDR1 SGDLS, CDR2 YYNGEE. The CDR3 coding sequence is TGTGCCAGCAGCGTATTAAGTGGCCAAGAGACCCAGTACTTC. This translates into CASSVLSGQETQYF. Together with reference TRBV9 and TRBJ2-5, the CDR3 gives the full variable domain: DSGVTQTPKHLITATGQRVTLRCSPRSGDLSVYWYQQSLDQGLQFLIQYYNGEERAKGNILERFSAQQFPDLHSELNLSSLELGDSALYFCASSVLSGQETQYFGPGTRLLVL.

This clone was counted a single time. This chain links TRBV6-5 with TRBJ2-2, with D possibly being TRBD1 or TRBD2 (5 bases each). From germline, CDR1 is MNHEY and CDR2 SVGAGI. This CDR3 contains 14 residues. The V gene lost 5 bases and the J gene lost 8 bases, with 15 bases spanning the gap. The CDR3 nucleotides read TGTGCCAGCAGTGAGCAGGGAGTCGCAGGGGAGCTGTTTTTT. Protein: CASSEQGVAGELFF.

The chain joins TRBV5-6 to TRBJ1-5; possible D gene TRBD1, 6 bases. Germline CDR1 reads SGHDT; CDR2 reads YYEEEE. Deletions cut 7 bases from V and 3 bases from J, with 14 bases between. The CDR3 is 14 residues long. The CDR3 bases are TGTGCCAGCGGTCAACAGGGTTCCAATCAGCCCCAGCATTTT. It codes for CASGQQGSNQPQHF.

In the case of this clone: This specimen includes other DNA sequences encoding the same CDR3. The V and J genes are TRBV19 and TRBJ2-7; maybe TRBD2 (6 bases). The germline V and J ends were trimmed by 4 bases and 4 bases, with 11 bases remaining between them. The CDR3 is 13 amino acids. Germline CDR1 and CDR2: LNHDA and SQIVND (reference sequence). DNA for the CDR3: TGTGCCAGTAGTACCAGCGGGCCGTACGAGCAGTACTTC. Protein sequence: CASSTSGPYEQYF.

The rearrangement uses TRBV5-1 and TRBJ1-2; 9 nucleotides line up with TRBD1. Germline CDR1 reads SGHRS; CDR2 reads YFSETQ. The CDR3 is 13 residues long. The junction had 6 bases not matched to a gene; V was cut back by 4 bases and J by 8 bases. The CDR3 nucleotides are TGCGCCAGCAGCGGGGGACAGGGAGGAGGCTACACCTTC. This codes for CASSGGQGGGYTF.

The chain links TRBV15 to TRBJ1-4, with D maybe TRBD1 (6 bases). Trimming shortened V by 0 bases and J by 6 bases, and 11 bases separated the two germline ends. Germline V lookup: CDR1 LNHNV, CDR2 YYDKDF (reference sequence). The CDR3 spans 15 residues. In DNA form, the CDR3 reads TGTGCCACCAGCAGAGAGCGGGCAGGGGATGAAAAACTGTTTTTT. Protein product: CATSRERAGDEKLFF.

The chain links TRBV10-2 to TRBJ1-1; D gene uncertain. Germline values: CDR1 WSHSY, CDR2 SAAADI. The CDR3 spans 17 residues. The germline V and J ends were trimmed by 4 bases and 1 base, with 19 bases remaining between them. DNA for the CDR3: TGCGCCAGCAGTGTGAGGGTCTTAGGCAGCACGAACACTGAAGCTTTCTTT. It codes for CASSVRVLGSTNTEAFF.

The chain joins TRBV29-1 to TRBJ2-3; possibly TRBD1 for D (6 bases). The V end lost 3 bases, the J end lost 2 bases, and 9 bases lay between the germline ends. Per the germline V gene, CDR1 is SQVTM and CDR2 is ANQGSEA. This CDR3 spans 13 amino acids. CDR3 sequence reads: CSVDLGATDTQYF. The CDR3, as DNA: TGCAGCGTTGATCTGGGGGCCACAGATACGCAGTATTTT.

This chain links TRBV19 with TRBJ2-1, with D hard to call. Germline values: CDR1 LNHDA, CDR2 SQIVND (reference sequence). The V gene lost 5 bases and the J gene lost 4 bases, with 15 bases spanning the gap. The CDR3 length is 15 residues. In nucleotides, the CDR3 is TGTGCCAGTAGTCCGTCCGTGGGTGCTTACAATGAGCAGTTCTTC. This translates into CASSPSVGAYNEQFF.

The chain recombines TRBV7-3 with TRBJ1-5; D perhaps matches TRBD1 (6 bases). This CDR3 is 22 amino acids long. Germline V gives CDR1 SGHTA, CDR2 FQGTGA. The V gene lost 1 base and the J gene lost 1 base, with 29 bases spanning the gap. The CDR3 reads CASSLRLQAGPVRGWSNQPQHF. CDR3 nucleotide sequence: TGTGCCAGCAGCTTAAGGCTCCAGGCAGGCCCGGTCAGGGGATGGAGCAATCAGCCCCAGCATTTT.

This chain connects TRBV5-3 to TRBJ2-2, with a tentative D call TRBD1 (6 bases). TRBV5-3 is labeled an ORF, and its function is uncertain. The V gene lost 0 bases and the J gene lost 0 bases, with 9 bases spanning the gap. The CDR3 has 16 amino acids. The CDR3 DNA reads as TGTGCCAGAAGCTTGGGGACAGAATCGAACACCGGGGAGCTGTTTTTT. It specifies CARSLGTESNTGELFF.

This chain joins TRBV28 and TRBJ2-7; a possible D gene is TRBD1 (6 bases). The germline V gene has CDR1 MDHEN and CDR2 SYDVKM. The V and J ends lost 7 bases and 5 bases respectively, with 15 bases between them. The CDR3 has 13 residues. The CDR3 DNA is TGTGCCAGCACTCTCTCCAGGGGAGACGAGCAGTACTTC. Its protein product is CASTLSRGDEQYF.

The rearrangement joins TRBV15 to TRBJ2-2; 9 bases fit TRBD1. The CDR3 spans 15 residues. CDR1 LNHNV and CDR2 YYDKDF come from the germline V gene (reference sequence). Trimming cost V 6 bases and J 6 bases; bases outside gene matches: 8. The CDR3 protein is CATSLMGQGPGELFF. CDR3 nucleotides: TGTGCCACCAGTTTAATGGGACAGGGTCCCGGGGAGCTGTTTTTT.